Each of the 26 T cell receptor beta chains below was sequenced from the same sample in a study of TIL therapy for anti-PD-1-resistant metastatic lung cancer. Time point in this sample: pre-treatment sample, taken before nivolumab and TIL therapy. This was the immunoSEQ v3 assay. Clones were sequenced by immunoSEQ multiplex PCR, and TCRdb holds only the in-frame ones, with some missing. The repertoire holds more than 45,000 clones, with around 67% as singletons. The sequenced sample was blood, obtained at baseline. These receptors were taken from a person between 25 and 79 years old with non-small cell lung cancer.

DNA for the CDR3: TGCGCCAGCAGCCAAGAACCCTTATTTAAGGGATCCGGGGCCAACGTCCTGACTTTC. Translated: CASSQEPLFKGSGANVLTF. This chain joins TRBV4-3 and TRBJ2-6; D call uncertain. The V and J ends lost 0 bases and 4 bases respectively, with 19 bases between them. Looked up from germline, CDR1 is LGHNA and CDR2 is YSLEER. This CDR3 has 19 residues.

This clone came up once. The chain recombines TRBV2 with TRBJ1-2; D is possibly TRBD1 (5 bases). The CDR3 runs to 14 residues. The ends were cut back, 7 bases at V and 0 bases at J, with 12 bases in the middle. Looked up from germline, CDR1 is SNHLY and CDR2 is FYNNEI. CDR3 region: CASNGGWANYGYTF. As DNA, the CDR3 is TGTGCCAGCAATGGGGGGTGGGCTAACTATGGCTACACCTTC. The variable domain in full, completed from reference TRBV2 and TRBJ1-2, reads EPEVTQTPSHQVTQMGQEVILRCVPISNHLYFYWYRQILGQKVEFLVSFYNNEISEKSEIFDDQFSVERPDGSNFTLKIRSTKLEDSAMYFCASNGGWANYGYTFGSGTRLTVV.

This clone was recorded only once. In DNA, the CDR3 is TGTGCCAGCAGCTTAACCAACGAGCAGTACTTC. Its protein is CASSLTNEQYF. This chain connects TRBV7-3 to TRBJ2-7; no reliable D call. The V end was cut by 0 bases, the J end by 5 bases, with 2 bases between. In germline, CDR1 is SGHTA, CDR2 FQGTGA. The length of the CDR3 is 11 residues.

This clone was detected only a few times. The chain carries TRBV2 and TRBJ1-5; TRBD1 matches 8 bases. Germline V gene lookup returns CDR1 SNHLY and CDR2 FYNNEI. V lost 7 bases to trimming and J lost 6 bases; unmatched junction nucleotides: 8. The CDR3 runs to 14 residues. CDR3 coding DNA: TGTGCCAGCAAAGTCGACAGGGGACTTCAGCCCCAGCATTTT. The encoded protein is CASKVDRGLQPQHF.

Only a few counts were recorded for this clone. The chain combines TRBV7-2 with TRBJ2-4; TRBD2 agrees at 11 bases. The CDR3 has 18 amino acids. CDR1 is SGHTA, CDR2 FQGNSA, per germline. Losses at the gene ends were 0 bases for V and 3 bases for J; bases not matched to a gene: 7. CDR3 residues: CASSLALTSGSGKNIQYF. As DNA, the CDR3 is TGTGCCAGCAGCTTAGCGCTAACTAGCGGGAGTGGCAAAAACATTCAGTACTTC.

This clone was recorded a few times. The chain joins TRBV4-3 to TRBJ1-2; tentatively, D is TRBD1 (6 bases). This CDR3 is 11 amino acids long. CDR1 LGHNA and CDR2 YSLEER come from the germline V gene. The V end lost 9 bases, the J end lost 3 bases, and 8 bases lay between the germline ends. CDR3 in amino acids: CARDRDYGYTF. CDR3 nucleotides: TGCGCCAGGGACAGAGACTATGGCTACACCTTC.

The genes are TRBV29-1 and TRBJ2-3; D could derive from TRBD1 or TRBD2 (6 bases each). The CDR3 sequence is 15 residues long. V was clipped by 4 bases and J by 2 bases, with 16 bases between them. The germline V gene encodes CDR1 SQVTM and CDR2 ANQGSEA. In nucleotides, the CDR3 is TGCAGCGTTGGATCGGGGGACACTACCACAGATACGCAGTATTTT. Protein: CSVGSGDTTTDTQYF.

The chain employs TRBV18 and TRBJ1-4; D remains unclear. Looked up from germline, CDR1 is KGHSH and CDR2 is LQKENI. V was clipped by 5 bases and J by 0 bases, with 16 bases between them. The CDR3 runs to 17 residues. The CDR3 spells CASSVNQIQSTNEKLFF. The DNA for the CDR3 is TGTGCCAGCTCAGTAAACCAAATACAGTCAACTAATGAAAAACTGTTTTTT.

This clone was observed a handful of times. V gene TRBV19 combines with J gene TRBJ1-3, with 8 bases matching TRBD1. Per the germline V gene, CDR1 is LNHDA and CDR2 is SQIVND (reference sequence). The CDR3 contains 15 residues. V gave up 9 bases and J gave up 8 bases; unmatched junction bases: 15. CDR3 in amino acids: CARWGEGQGNDTIYF. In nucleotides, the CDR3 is TGTGCCAGATGGGGGGAAGGACAGGGAAATGACACCATATATTTT.

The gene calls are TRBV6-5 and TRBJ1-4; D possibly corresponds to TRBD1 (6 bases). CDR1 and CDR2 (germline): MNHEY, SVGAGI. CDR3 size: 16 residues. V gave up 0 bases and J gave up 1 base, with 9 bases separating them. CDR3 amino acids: CASSYSGGGTNEKLFF. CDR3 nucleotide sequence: TGTGCCAGCAGTTACTCTGGAGGGGGAACTAATGAAAAACTGTTTTTT.

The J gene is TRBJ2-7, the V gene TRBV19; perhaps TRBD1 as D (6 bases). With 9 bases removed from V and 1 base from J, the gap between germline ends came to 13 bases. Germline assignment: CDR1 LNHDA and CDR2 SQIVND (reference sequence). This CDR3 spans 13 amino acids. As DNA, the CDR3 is TGTGCCAGCAAGGGACAACCGTCCTACGAGCAGTACTTC. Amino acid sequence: CASKGQPSYEQYF.

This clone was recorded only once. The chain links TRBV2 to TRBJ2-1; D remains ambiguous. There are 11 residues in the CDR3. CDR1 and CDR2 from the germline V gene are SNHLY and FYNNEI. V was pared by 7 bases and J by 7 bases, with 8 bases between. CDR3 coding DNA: TGTGCCAGCACTAGGTTGAATGAGCAGTTCTTC. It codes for CASTRLNEQFF.

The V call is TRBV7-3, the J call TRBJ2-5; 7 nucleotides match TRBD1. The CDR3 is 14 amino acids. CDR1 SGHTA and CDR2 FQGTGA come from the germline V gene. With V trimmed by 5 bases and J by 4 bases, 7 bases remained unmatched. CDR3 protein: CASSVQGGAETQYF. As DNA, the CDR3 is TGTGCCAGCAGCGTACAAGGGGGCGCAGAGACCCAGTACTTC.

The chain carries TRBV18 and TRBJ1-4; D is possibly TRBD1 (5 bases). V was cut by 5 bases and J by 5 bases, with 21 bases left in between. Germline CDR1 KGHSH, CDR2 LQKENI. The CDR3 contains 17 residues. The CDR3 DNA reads TGTGCCAGCTCATCGACAGTAGTGCTCCAGGGAAATGAAAAACTGTTTTTT. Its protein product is CASSSTVVLQGNEKLFF.

The CDR3: CASSLSPLLSYNEQFF. DNA of the CDR3: TGTGCCAGCAGCCTCTCCCCCCTCTTGTCCTACAATGAGCAGTTCTTC. J is TRBJ2-1 and V is TRBV4-2; D gene unclear. This CDR3 region has 16 residues. Looked up from germline, CDR1 is LGHNA and CDR2 is YNFKEQ. Trimming shortened V by 4 bases and J by 1 base, and 14 bases separated the two germline ends.

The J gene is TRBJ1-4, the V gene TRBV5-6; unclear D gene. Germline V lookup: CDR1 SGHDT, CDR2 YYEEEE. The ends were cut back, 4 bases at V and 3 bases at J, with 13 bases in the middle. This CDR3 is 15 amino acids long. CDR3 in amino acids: CASSPYSGANEKLFF. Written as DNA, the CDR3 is TGTGCCAGCAGCCCTTATAGCGGGGCTAATGAAAAACTGTTTTTT. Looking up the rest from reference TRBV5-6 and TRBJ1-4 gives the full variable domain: DAGVTQSPTHLIKTRGQQVTLRCSPKSGHDTVSWYQQALGQGPQFIFQYYEEEERQRGNFPDRFSGHQFPNYSSELNVNALLLGDSALYLCASSPYSGANEKLFFGSGTQLSVL.

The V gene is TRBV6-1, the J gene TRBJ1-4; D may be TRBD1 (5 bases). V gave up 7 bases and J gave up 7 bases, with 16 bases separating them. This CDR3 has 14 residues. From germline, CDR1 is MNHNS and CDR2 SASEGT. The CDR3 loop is CASISDRLGEKLFF. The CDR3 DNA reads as TGTGCCAGCATTTCAGACAGACTCGGTGAAAAACTGTTTTTT.

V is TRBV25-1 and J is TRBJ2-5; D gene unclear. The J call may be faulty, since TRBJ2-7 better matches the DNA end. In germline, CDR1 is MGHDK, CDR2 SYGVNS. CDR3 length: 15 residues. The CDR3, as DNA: TGTGCCAGCAGGGGTTTCAGTGAAGGTCATTACGAGCAGTACTTC. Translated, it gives CASRGFSEGHYEQYF.

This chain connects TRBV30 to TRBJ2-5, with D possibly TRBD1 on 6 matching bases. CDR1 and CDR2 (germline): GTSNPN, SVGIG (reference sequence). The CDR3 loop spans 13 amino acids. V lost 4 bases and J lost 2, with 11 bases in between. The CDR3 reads CAWNGQTQETQYF. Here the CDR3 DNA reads TGTGCCTGGAATGGACAGACACAAGAGACCCAGTACTTC. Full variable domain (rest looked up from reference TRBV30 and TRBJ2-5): SQTIHQWPATLVQPVGSPLSLECTVEGTSNPNLYWYRQAAGRGLQLLFYSVGIGQISSEVPQNLSASRPQDRQFILSSKKLLLSDSGFYLCAWNGQTQETQYFGPGTRLLVL.

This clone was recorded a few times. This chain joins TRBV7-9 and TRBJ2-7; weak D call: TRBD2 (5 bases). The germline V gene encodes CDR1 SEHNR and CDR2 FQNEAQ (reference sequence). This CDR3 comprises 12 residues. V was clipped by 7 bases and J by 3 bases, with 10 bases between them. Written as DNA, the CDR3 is TGTGCCAGCACGGGGAGAGACTACGAGCAGTACTTC. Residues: CASTGRDYEQYF.

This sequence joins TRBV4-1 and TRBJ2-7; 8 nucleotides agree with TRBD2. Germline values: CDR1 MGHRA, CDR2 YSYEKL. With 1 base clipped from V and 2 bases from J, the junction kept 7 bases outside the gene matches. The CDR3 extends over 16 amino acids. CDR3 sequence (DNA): TGCGCCAGCAGCCAAGGGACGGGAGGGGGGGCCTACGAGCAGTACTTC. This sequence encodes CASSQGTGGGAYEQYF.

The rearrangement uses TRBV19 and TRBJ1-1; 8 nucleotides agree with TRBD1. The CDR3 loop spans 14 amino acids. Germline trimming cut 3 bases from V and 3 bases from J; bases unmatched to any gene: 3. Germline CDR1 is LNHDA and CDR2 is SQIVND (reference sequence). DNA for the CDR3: TGTGCCAGTAGTATTGTCAGGGGGCACACTGAAGCTTTCTTT. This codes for CASSIVRGHTEAFF.

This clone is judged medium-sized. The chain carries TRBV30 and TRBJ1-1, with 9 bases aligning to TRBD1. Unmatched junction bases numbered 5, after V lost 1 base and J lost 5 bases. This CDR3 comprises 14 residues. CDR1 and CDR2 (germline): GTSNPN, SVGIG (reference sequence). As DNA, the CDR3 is TGTGCCTGGAGTGATGGGACAGGGCGGACTGAAGCTTTCTTT. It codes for CAWSDGTGRTEAFF. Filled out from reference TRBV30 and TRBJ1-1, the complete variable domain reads SQTIHQWPATLVQPVGSPLSLECTVEGTSNPNLYWYRQAAGRGLQLLFYSVGIGQISSEVPQNLSASRPQDRQFILSSKKLLLSDSGFYLCAWSDGTGRTEAFFGQGTRLTVV.

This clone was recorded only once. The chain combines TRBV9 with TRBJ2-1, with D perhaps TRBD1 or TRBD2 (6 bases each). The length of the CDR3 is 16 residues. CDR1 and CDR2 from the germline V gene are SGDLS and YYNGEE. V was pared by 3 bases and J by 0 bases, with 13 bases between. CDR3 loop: CASSAVGGFSYNEQFF. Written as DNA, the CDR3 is TGTGCCAGCAGCGCGGTAGGGGGGTTCTCCTACAATGAGCAGTTCTTC.

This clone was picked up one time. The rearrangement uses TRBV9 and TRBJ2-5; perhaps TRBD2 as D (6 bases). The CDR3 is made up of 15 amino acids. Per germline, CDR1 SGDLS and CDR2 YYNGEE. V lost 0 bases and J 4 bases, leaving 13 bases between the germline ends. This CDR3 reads CASSVGGGIRETQYF. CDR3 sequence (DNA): TGTGCCAGCAGCGTAGGAGGAGGGATTCGAGAGACCCAGTACTTC.

DNA of the CDR3: TGTGCCAGCAGCTCCGAAAAGGGACTAGCGGGGGTGAGCACAGATACGCAGTATTTT. Translating it yields CASSSEKGLAGVSTDTQYF. V and J are TRBV7-2 and TRBJ2-3; 14 bases fit TRBD2. With V trimmed by 4 bases and J by 0 bases, 9 bases remained unmatched. The CDR3 is 19 residues long. Germline values: CDR1 SGHTA, CDR2 FQGNSA.